This T cell receptor beta chain was captured in a study of T-cell reconstitution after alpha-beta-depleted transplantation in children. It was with unique molecular identifiers that the TCRbeta library was prepared. TCRdb re-derived calls from the PCR reads in MiXCR, one entry per CDR3 protein. The top ten clones hold about 2.3% of a sample with 500,000 to 600,000 distinct CDR3 sequences, about 31% of them seen once. In germline, CDR1 is MNHEY, CDR2 SVGAGI. With 0 bases removed from V and 2 bases from J, the gap between germline ends came to 11 bases. The CDR3 is made up of 16 amino acids. This clonotype occurred a few times.

This TCR came from a human donor who donated a stem cell graft to a child with aplastic anemia. The chain has TRBV6-5 and TRBJ2-1; D is undetermined. The sequencing used PBMCs from the stem cell graft donor, collected from the stem cell graft. As DNA, the CDR3 is TGTGCCAGCAGTTACTCAGATCTCACCCCCTACAATGAGCAGTTCTTC. This translates into CASSYSDLTPYNEQFF.